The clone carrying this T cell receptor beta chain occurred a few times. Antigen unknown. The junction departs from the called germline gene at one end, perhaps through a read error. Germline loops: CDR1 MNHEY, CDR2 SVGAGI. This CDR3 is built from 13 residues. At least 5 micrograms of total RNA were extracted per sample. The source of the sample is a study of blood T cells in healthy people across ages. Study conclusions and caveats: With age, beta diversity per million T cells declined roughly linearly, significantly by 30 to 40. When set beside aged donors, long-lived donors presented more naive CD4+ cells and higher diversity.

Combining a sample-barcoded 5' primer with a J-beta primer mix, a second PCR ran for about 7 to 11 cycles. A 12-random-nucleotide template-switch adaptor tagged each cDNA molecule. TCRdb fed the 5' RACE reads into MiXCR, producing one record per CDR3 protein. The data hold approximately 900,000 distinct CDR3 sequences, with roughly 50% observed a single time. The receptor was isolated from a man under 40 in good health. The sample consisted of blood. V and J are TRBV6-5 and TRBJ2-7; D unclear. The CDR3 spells CASRPTQAYEQYF. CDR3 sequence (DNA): TGCGCCAGCAGGCCCACCCAGGCCTACGAGCAGTACTTC.